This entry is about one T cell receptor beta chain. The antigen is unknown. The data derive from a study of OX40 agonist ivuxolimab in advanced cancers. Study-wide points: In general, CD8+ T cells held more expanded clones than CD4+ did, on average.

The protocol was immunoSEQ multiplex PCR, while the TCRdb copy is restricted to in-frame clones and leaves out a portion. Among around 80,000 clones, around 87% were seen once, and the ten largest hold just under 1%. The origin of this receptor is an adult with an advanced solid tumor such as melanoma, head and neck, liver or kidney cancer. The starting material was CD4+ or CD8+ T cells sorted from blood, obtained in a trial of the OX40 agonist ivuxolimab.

The DNA for the CDR3 is TGTGCCAGCAGCGGGCGACTAGCGAAGAGTAATGAGCAGTTCTTC. Translating it yields CASSGRLAKSNEQFF. V gene TRBV11-2 combines with J gene TRBJ2-1; TRBD2 agrees at 8 bases. The germline V gene encodes CDR1 SGHAT and CDR2 FQNNGV. After removal of 5 bases from V and 7 bases from J, the junction contained 10 bases not matched to a gene. The CDR3 consists of 15 residues.